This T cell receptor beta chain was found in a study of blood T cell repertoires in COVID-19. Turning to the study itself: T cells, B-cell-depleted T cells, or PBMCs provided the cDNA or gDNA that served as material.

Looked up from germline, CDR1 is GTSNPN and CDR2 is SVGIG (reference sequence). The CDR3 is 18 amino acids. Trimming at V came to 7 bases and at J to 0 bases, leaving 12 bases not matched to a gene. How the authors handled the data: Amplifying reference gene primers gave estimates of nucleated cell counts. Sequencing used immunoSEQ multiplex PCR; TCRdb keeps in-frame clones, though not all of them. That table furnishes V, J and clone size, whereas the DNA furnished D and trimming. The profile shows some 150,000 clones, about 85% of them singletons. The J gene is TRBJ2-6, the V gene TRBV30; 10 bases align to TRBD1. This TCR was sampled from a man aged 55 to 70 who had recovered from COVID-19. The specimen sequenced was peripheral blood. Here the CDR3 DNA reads TGTGCCTTCCCGGGACAGGGGTATGAGAGCTCTGGGGCCAACGTCCTGACTTTC. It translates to CAFPGQGYESSGANVLTF. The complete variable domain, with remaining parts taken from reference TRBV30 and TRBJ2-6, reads SQTIHQWPATLVQPVGSPLSLECTVEGTSNPNLYWYRQAAGRGLQLLFYSVGIGQISSEVPQNLSASRPQDRQFILSSKKLLLSDSGFYLCAFPGQGYESSGANVLTFGAGSRLTVL.